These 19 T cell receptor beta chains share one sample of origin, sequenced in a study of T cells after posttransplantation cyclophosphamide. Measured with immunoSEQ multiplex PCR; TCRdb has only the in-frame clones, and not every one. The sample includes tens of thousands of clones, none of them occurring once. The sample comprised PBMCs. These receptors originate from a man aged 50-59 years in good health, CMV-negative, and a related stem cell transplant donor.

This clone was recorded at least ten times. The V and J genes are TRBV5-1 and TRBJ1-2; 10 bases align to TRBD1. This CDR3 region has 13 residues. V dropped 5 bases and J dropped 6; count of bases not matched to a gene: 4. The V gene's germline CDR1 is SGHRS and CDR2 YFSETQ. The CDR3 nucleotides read TGCGCCAGCAGGGCAGGGACAGGGGATGGCTACACCTTC. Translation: CASRAGTGDGYTF.

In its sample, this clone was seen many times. CDR3 amino acids: CASTSGREGGGADETQYF. DNA of the CDR3: TGTGCCAGCACCTCTGGACGAGAGGGCGGGGGGGCCGATGAGACCCAGTACTTC. The chain joins TRBV7-2 to TRBJ2-5, with TRBD2 matching 9 bases. CDR3 length: 18 residues. Looked up from germline, CDR1 is SGHTA and CDR2 is FQGNSA. Trimming at V came to 7 bases and at J to 5 bases, leaving 20 bases not matched to a gene.

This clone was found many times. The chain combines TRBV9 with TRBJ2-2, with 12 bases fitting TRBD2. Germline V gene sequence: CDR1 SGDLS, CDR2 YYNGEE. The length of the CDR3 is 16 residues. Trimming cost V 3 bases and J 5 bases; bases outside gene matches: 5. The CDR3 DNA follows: TGTGCCAGCAGCGACGGACTAGCGGGGATTACCGGGGAGCTGTTTTTT. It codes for CASSDGLAGITGELFF. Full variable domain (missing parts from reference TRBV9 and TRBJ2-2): DSGVTQTPKHLITATGQRVTLRCSPRSGDLSVYWYQQSLDQGLQFLIQYYNGEERAKGNILERFSAQQFPDLHSELNLSSLELGDSALYFCASSDGLAGITGELFFGEGSRLTVL.

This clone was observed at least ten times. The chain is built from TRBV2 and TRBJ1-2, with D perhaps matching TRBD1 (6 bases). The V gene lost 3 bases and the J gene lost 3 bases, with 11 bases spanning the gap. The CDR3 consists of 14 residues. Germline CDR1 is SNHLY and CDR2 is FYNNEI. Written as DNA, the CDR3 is TGTGCCAGCAGTGACAGACAGGATTACTATGGCTACACCTTC. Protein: CASSDRQDYYGYTF.

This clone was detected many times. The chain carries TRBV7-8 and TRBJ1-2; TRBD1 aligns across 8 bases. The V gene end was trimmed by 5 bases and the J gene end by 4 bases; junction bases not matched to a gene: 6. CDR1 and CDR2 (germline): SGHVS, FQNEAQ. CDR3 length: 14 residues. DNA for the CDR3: TGTGCCAGCAGCCCAGGGGGCGCAGGCTATGGCTACACCTTC. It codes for CASSPGGAGYGYTF.

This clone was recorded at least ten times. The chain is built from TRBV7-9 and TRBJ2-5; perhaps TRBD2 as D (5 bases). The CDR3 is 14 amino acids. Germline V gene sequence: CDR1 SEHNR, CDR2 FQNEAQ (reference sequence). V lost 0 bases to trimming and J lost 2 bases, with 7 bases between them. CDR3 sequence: CASSLAGAQETQYF. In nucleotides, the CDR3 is TGTGCCAGCAGCTTAGCGGGAGCTCAAGAGACCCAGTACTTC.

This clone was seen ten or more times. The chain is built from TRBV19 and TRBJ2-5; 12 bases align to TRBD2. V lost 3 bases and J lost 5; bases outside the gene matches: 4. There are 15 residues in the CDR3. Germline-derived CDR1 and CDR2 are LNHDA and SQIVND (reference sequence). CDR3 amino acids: CASSILTSGGETQYF. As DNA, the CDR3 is TGTGCCAGTAGTATTTTGACTAGCGGGGGCGAGACCCAGTACTTC.

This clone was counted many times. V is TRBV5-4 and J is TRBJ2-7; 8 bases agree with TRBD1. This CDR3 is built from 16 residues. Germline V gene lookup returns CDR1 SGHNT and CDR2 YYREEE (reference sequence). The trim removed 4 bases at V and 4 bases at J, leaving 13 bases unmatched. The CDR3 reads CASSLDWDRRDYEQYF. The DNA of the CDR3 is TGTGCCAGCAGCCTCGATTGGGACAGGCGGGATTACGAGCAGTACTTC.

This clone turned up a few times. CDR3 amino acids: CASSPMLAETSYEQYF. CDR3 bases: TGTGCCAGCAGCCCAATGCTAGCGGAGACCTCCTACGAGCAGTACTTC. V and J are TRBV7-3 and TRBJ2-7; 7 nucleotides match TRBD2. Germline V gene lookup returns CDR1 SGHTA and CDR2 FQGTGA. There are 16 residues in the CDR3. Germline trimming cut 5 bases from V and 0 bases from J; bases unmatched to any gene: 10.

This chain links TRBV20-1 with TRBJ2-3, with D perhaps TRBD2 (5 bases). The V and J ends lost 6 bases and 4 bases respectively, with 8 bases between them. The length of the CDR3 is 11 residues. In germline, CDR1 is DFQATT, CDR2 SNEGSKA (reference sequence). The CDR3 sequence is CSAGVSDTQYF. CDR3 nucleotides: TGCAGTGCCGGGGTTTCAGATACGCAGTATTTT.

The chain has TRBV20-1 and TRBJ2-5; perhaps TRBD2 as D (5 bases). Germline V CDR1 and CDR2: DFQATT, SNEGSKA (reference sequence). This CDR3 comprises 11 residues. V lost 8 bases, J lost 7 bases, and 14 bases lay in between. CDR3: CSPNFAGTQYF. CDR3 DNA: TGCAGTCCAAATTTTGCGGGGACCCAGTACTTC.

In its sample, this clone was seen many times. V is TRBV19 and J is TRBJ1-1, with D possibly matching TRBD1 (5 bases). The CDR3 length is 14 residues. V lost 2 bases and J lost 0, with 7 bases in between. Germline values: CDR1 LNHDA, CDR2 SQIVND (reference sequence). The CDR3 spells CASSIIGVNTEAFF. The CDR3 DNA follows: TGTGCCAGTAGTATAATAGGGGTGAACACTGAAGCTTTCTTT.

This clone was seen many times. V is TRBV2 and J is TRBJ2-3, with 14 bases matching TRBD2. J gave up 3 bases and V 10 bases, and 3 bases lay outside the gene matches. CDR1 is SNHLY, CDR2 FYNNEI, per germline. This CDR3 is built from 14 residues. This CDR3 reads CATGLAGVTDTQYF. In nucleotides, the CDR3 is TGTGCCACGGGACTAGCGGGAGTAACAGATACGCAGTATTTT.

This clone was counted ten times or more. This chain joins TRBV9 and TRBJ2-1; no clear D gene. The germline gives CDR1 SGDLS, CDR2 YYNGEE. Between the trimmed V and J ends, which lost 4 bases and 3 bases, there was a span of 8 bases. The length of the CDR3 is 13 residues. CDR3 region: CASSSGYYNEQFF. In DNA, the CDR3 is TGTGCCAGCAGCTCAGGATACTACAATGAGCAGTTCTTC.

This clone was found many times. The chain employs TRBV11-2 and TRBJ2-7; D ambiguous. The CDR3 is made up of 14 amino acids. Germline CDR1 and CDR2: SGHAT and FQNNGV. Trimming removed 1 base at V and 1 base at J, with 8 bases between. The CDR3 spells CASSLAQFSYEQYF. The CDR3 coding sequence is TGTGCCAGCAGCTTAGCACAGTTTTCCTACGAGCAGTACTTC.

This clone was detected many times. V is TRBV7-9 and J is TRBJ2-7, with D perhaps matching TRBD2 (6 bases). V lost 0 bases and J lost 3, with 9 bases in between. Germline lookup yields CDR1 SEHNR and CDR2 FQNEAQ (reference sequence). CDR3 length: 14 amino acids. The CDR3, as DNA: TGTGCCAGCAGCTTAGCCGGGGGAGACTACGAGCAGTACTTC. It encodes CASSLAGGDYEQYF. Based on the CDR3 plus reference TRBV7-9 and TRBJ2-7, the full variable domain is DTGVSQNPRHKITKRGQNVTFRCDPISEHNRLYWYRQTLGQGPEFLTYFQNEAQLEKSRLLSDRFSAERPKGSFSTLEIQRTEQGDSAMYLCASSLAGGDYEQYFGPGTRLTVT.

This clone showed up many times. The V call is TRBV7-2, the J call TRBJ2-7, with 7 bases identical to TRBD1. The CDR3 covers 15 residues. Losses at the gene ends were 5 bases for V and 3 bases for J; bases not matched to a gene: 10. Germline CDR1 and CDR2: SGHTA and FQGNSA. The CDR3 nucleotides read TGTGCCAGCAGCCCGGACAGGCAGAGGGGCTACGAGCAGTACTTC. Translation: CASSPDRQRGYEQYF.

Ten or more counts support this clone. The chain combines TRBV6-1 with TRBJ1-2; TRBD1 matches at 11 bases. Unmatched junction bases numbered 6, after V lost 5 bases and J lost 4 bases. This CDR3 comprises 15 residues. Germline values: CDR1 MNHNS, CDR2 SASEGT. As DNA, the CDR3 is TGTGCCAGCAGTACCGGGACAGGGGGTGGCTATGGCTACACCTTC. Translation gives CASSTGTGGGYGYTF.

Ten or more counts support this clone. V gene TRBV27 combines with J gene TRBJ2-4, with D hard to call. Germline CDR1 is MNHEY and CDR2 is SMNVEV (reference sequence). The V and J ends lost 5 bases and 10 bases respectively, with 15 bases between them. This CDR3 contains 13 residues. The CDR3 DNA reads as TGTGCCAGCAGTCGTCCGGGTCTGCCTATTCAGTACTTC. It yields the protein CASSRPGLPIQYF.